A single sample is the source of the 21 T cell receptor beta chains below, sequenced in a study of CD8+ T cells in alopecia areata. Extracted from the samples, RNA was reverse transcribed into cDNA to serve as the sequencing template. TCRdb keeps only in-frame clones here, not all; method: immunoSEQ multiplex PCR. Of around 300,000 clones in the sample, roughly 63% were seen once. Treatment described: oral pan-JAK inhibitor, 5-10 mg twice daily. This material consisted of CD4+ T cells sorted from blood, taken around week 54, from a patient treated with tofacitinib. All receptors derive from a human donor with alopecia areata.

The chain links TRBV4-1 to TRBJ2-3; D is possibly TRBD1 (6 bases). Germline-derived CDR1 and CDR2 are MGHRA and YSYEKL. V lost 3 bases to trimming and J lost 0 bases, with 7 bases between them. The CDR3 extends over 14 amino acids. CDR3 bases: TGCGCCAGCAGCCAGGGGGCAAGCACAGATACGCAGTATTTT. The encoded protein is CASSQGASTDTQYF.

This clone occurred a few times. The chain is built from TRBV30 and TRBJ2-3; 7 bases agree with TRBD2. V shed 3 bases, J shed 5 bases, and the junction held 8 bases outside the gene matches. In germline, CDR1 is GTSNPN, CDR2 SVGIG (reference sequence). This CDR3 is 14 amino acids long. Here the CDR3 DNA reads TGTGCCTGGAGCAGAGTGCGGGGGAAAGATACGCAGTATTTT. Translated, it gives CAWSRVRGKDTQYF.

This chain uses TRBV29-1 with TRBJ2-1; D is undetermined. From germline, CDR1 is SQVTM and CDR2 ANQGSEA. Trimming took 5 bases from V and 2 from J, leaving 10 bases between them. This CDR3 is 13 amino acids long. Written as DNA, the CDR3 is TGCAGCGTTCATCCACGAACCTACAATGAGCAGTTCTTC. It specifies CSVHPRTYNEQFF.

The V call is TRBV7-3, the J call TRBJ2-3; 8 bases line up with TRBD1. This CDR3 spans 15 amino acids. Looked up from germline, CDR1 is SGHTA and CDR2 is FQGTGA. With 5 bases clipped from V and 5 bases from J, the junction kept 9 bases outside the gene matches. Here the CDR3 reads CASSTPTGVGDTQYF. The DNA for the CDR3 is TGTGCCAGCAGCACCCCGACAGGGGTTGGAGATACGCAGTATTTT.

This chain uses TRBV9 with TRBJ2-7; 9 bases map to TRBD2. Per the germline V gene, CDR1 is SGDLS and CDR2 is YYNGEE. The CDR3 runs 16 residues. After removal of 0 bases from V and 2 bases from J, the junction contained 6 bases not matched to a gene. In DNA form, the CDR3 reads TGTGCCAGCAGCGTAGAGGCCGGCGGGGGGGCCTACGAGCAGTACTTC. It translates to CASSVEAGGGAYEQYF.

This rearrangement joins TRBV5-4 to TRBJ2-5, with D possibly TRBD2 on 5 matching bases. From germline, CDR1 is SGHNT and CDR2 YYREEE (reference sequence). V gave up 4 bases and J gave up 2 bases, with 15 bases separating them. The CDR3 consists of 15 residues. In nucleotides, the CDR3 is TGTGCCAGCAGCCTAATGAGCGGCGTTCAAGAGACCCAGTACTTC. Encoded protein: CASSLMSGVQETQYF. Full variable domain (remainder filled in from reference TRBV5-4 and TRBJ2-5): ETGVTQSPTHLIKTRGQQVTLRCSSQSGHNTVSWYQQALGQGPQFIFQYYREEENGRGNFPPRFSGLQFPNYSSELNVNALELDDSALYLCASSLMSGVQETQYFGPGTRLLVL.

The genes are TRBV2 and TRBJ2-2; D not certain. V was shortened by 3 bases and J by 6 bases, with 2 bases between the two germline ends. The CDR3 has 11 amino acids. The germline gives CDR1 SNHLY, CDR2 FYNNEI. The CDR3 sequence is CASSEAGELFF. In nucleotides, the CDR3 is TGTGCCAGCAGTGAGGCCGGGGAGCTGTTTTTT.

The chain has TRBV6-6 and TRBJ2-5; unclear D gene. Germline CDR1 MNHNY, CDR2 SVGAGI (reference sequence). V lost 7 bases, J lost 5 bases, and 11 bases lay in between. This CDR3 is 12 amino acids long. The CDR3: CASTNPRETQYF. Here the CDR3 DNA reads TGTGCCAGCACTAATCCCAGGGAGACCCAGTACTTC.

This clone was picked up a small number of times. For the CDR3, the DNA is TGTGCCAGCACCACGACCGGGACCCCGACCGGGACAGATACGCAGTATTTT. It is translated as CASTTTGTPTGTDTQYF. This chain links TRBV9 with TRBJ2-3; TRBD1 or TRBD2 may be the D gene (5 bases each). The CDR3 is 17 amino acids. The germline CDR1 and CDR2 sequences are SGDLS and YYNGEE. Trimming pared 6 bases from V and 3 bases from J, leaving 23 bases between.

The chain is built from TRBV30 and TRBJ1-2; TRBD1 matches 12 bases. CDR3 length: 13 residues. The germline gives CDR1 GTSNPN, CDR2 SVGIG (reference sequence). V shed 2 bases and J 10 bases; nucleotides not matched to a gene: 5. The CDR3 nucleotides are TGTGCCTGGAGTTCTCGGGACAGGGGGCTCTACACCTTC. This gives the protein CAWSSRDRGLYTF.

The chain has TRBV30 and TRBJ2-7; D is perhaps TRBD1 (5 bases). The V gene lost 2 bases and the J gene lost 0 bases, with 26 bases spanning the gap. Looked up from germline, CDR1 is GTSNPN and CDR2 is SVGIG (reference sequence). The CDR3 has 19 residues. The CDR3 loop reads CAWSFLGPFPVHRSYEQYF. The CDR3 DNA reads TGTGCCTGGAGTTTTCTGGGGCCCTTTCCCGTGCATCGCTCCTACGAGCAGTACTTC. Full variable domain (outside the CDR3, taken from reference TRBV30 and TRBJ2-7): SQTIHQWPATLVQPVGSPLSLECTVEGTSNPNLYWYRQAAGRGLQLLFYSVGIGQISSEVPQNLSASRPQDRQFILSSKKLLLSDSGFYLCAWSFLGPFPVHRSYEQYFGPGTRLTVT.

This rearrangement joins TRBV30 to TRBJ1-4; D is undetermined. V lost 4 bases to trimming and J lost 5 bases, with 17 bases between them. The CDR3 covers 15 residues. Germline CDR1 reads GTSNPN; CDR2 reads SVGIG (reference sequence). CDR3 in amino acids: CAWTPGWTLNEKLFF. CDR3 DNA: TGTGCCTGGACCCCCGGCTGGACCCTGAATGAAAAACTGTTTTTT.

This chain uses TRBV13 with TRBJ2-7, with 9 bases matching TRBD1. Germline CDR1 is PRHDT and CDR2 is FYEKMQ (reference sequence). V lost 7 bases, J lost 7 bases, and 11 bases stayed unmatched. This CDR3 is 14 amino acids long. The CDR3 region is CASKKVQGAGEQYF. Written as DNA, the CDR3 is TGTGCCAGCAAGAAAGTACAGGGGGCGGGGGAGCAGTACTTC.

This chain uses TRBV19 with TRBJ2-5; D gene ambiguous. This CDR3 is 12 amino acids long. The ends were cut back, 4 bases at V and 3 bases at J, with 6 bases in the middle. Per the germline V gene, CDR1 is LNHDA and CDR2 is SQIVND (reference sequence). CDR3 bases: TGTGCCAGTAGTAACAGCGAAGAGACCCAGTACTTC. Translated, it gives CASSNSEETQYF.

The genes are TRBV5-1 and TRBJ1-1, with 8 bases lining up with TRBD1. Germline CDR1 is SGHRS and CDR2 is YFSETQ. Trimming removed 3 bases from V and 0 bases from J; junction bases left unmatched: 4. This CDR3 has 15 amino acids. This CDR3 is CASSWTGTMNTEAFF. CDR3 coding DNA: TGCGCCAGCAGCTGGACAGGGACAATGAACACTGAAGCTTTCTTT.

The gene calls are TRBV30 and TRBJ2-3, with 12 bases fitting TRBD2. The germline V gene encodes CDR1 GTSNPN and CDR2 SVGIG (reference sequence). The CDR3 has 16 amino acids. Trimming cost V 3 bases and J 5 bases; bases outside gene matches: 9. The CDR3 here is CAWRFLAGGLRDTQYF. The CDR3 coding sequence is TGTGCCTGGAGGTTTCTAGCGGGGGGGCTCAGAGATACGCAGTATTTT. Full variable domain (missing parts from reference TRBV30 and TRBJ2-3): SQTIHQWPATLVQPVGSPLSLECTVEGTSNPNLYWYRQAAGRGLQLLFYSVGIGQISSEVPQNLSASRPQDRQFILSSKKLLLSDSGFYLCAWRFLAGGLRDTQYFGPGTRLTVL.

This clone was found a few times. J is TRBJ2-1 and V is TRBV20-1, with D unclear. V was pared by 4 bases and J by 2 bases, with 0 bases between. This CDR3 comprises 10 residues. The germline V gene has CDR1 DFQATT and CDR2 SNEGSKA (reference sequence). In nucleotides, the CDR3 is TGCAGTGCTACCTACAATGAGCAGTTCTTC. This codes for CSATYNEQFF.

The CDR3 spells CASSLEDRVYGYTF. The CDR3 DNA sequence: TGTGCCAGCAGCTTAGAAGACAGGGTGTATGGCTACACCTTC. V and J are TRBV7-6 and TRBJ1-2, with TRBD1 matching over 7 bases. CDR3 length: 14 amino acids. The germline gives CDR1 SGHVS, CDR2 FNYEAQ. With 1 base clipped from V and 5 bases from J, the junction kept 4 bases outside the gene matches.

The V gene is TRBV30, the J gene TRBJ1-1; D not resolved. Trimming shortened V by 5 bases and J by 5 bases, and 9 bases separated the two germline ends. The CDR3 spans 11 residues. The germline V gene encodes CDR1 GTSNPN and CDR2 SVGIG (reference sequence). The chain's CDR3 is CAWVWVTEAFF. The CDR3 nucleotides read TGTGCCTGGGTTTGGGTAACTGAAGCTTTCTTT. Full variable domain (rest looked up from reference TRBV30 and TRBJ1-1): SQTIHQWPATLVQPVGSPLSLECTVEGTSNPNLYWYRQAAGRGLQLLFYSVGIGQISSEVPQNLSASRPQDRQFILSSKKLLLSDSGFYLCAWVWVTEAFFGQGTRLTVV.

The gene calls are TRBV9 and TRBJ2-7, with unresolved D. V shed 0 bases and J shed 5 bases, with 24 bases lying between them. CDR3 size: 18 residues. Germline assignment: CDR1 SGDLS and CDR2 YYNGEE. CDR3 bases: TGTGCCAGCAGCGTAGACCCGGCGGAATTAGTCCTGGGGAACGAGCAGTACTTC. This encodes CASSVDPAELVLGNEQYF.

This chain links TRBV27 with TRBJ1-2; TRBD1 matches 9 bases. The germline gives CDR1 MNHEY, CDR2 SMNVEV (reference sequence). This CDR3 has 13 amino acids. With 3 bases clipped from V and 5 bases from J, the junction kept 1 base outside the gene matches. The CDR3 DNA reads TGTGCCAGCAGTTTTGGACAGGGGTATGGCTACACCTTC. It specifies CASSFGQGYGYTF.